Listed here are 5 T cell receptor beta chains from one sample, sequenced in a study of blood T cells in healthy people across ages. Sample-barcoded 5' priming and a J-beta primer mix drove a second PCR of about 7 to 12 cycles. TCRdb processed the 5' RACE reads anew with MiXCR; each CDR3 protein has one entry. The top ten hold around 22% of the sample, which has hundreds of thousands of distinct CDR3 sequences, roughly 60% seen once. Sequencing used blood. The receptors were gathered from a man in his thirties or forties in good health.

The genes are TRBV10-3 and TRBJ2-7; no definite D call. Looked up from germline, CDR1 is ENHRY and CDR2 is SYGVKD. Trimming left V 0 bases short and J 7 bases short, with 16 bases between. The CDR3 totals 15 residues. The CDR3 bases are TGTGCCATCAGTGAGTCGACTCGGCATCGCTATGAGCAGTACTTC. Translation: CAISESTRHRYEQYF.

This clonotype has just a few counts. The chain recombines TRBV20-1 with TRBJ1-4, with a tentative D call TRBD1 (6 bases). The ends were cut back, 8 bases at V and 8 bases at J, with 18 bases in the middle. The CDR3 spans 13 residues. The germline gives CDR1 DFQATT, CDR2 SNEGSKA (reference sequence). CDR3 nucleotide sequence: TGCAGTACAGAGGGGGGGGAGAGAGAAAAACTGTTTTTT. Translated: CSTEGGEREKLFF.

The chain uses TRBV6-5 and TRBJ2-1, with 9 bases lining up with TRBD2. The CDR3 totals 15 residues. With 2 bases clipped from V and 7 bases from J, the junction kept 6 bases outside the gene matches. CDR1 MNHEY and CDR2 SVGAGI come from the germline V gene. The DNA for the CDR3 is TGTGCCAGCAGTTACGGGACTAGCCTCCTTAATGAGCAGTTCTTC. Encoded protein: CASSYGTSLLNEQFF.

CDR3 DNA: TGTGCCAGCGCACTTTCCTACGAGCAGTACTTC. This encodes CASALSYEQYF. The chain carries TRBV7-9 and TRBJ2-7; no definite D call. Germline V gives CDR1 SEHNR, CDR2 FQNEAQ (reference sequence). There are 11 residues in the CDR3. V shed 8 bases and J shed 1 base, with 6 bases lying between them.

The chain recombines TRBV7-9 with TRBJ1-3; no firm D call. Trimming shortened V by 2 bases and J by 0 bases, and 8 bases separated the two germline ends. Germline V gene data show CDR1 as SEHNR and CDR2 as FQNEAQ (reference sequence). This CDR3 has 15 residues. CDR3 nucleotide sequence: TGTGCCAGCAGCTTACGTGGGTCCTCTGGAAACACCATATATTTT. This translates into CASSLRGSSGNTIYF.